The 26 T cell receptor beta chains presented below share a single source sample, sequenced in a study of T cell repertoires in cytomegalovirus infection. TCRdb processed the reads anew with MiXCR; each CDR3 protein has one entry. The sample shows 200,000 or so distinct CDR3 sequences, roughly 19% of them seen only once. Sequencing was carried out using PBMCs. The receptors were gathered from a human donor in good health (CMV status not recorded). Some clones in this sample may be carry-over from other donors' samples.

The chain is built from TRBV19 and TRBJ1-1, with TRBD1 matching over 7 bases. V was clipped by 5 bases and J by 5 bases; unmatched bases: 5. The CDR3 sequence is 13 residues long. Germline values: CDR1 LNHDA, CDR2 SQIVND (reference sequence). CDR3 coding DNA: TGTGCCAGTAGTTCCCAGGGGGATACTGAAGCTTTCTTT. It translates to CASSSQGDTEAFF.

The V gene is TRBV5-1, the J gene TRBJ1-1, with 8 positions matching TRBD1. V shed 4 bases and J 5 bases; nucleotides not matched to a gene: 13. Germline CDR1 reads SGHRS; CDR2 reads YFSETQ. There are 16 residues in the CDR3. The CDR3 protein is CASSVGQGLRGTEAFF. CDR3 sequence (DNA): TGCGCCAGCAGCGTAGGACAGGGACTGAGGGGGACTGAAGCTTTCTTT.

This clonotype was seen repeatedly, ten times or more. The V and J genes are TRBV7-2 and TRBJ2-2; weak D call: TRBD2 (5 bases). Trimming cost V 5 bases and J 6 bases, with 19 bases left between them. Per the germline V gene, CDR1 is SGHTA and CDR2 is FQGNSA. CDR3 length: 16 residues. In nucleotides, the CDR3 is TGTGCCAGCAGCGGGCGAGGGTCCAGTTCTGCCGGGGAGCTGTTTTTT. It is translated as CASSGRGSSSAGELFF.

This clonotype was detected only a few times. The rearrangement joins TRBV11-2 to TRBJ2-7; 7 nucleotides agree with TRBD1. V trimming: 4 bases; J trimming: 6 bases; junction bases outside the gene matches: 12. CDR1 and CDR2 (germline): SGHAT, FQNNGV. CDR3 length equals 15 residues. The CDR3 DNA is TGTGCCAGCAGCTCTCCAAGACAGGGAGATGGCGAGCAGTACTTC. This encodes CASSSPRQGDGEQYF.

The chain recombines TRBV7-9 with TRBJ1-1; D is unresolved. Trimming took off 2 bases at V and 6 bases at J, with 19 bases between the two ends. Germline V lookup: CDR1 SEHNR, CDR2 FQNEAQ (reference sequence). The CDR3 is made up of 16 amino acids. The CDR3 DNA sequence: TGTGCCAGCAGCTTACCCCCCGTTGGCCTGGGTGCTGAAGCTTTCTTT. It specifies CASSLPPVGLGAEAFF.

The chain carries TRBV10-3 and TRBJ1-1, with D unclear. The germline V and J ends were trimmed by 6 bases and 2 bases, with 10 bases remaining between them. CDR3 length equals 13 residues. Germline V gives CDR1 ENHRY, CDR2 SYGVKD. The CDR3 sequence is CAIRGRKNTEAFF. The CDR3 DNA reads as TGTGCCATCAGAGGAAGGAAAAACACTGAAGCTTTCTTT.

The chain joins TRBV6-6 to TRBJ1-5; TRBD1 matches 10 bases. There are 16 residues in the CDR3. Germline V CDR1 and CDR2: MNHNY, SVGAGI (reference sequence). Unmatched junction bases numbered 8, after V lost 9 bases and J lost 0 bases. CDR3: CASHGQGVDSNQPQHF. The CDR3 DNA reads as TGTGCCAGTCACGGACAGGGGGTGGATAGCAATCAGCCCCAGCATTTT.

This chain links TRBV19 with TRBJ2-2; either TRBD1 or TRBD2 may fit D (6 bases each). This CDR3 has 14 residues. V dropped 4 bases and J dropped 6 bases, with 12 bases sitting between them. Germline CDR1 LNHDA, CDR2 SQIVND (reference sequence). The CDR3 region is CASSRGAGSGELFF. The DNA for the CDR3 is TGTGCCAGTAGTAGGGGGGCCGGGTCCGGGGAGCTGTTTTTT.

This clonotype has only a few counts. The rearrangement uses TRBV14 and TRBJ1-1; no clear D gene. Trimming pared 3 bases from V and 2 bases from J, leaving 7 bases between. The germline gives CDR1 SGHDN, CDR2 FVKESK. This CDR3 contains 13 residues. CDR3 loop: CASSQKPNTEAFF. The CDR3 DNA sequence: TGTGCCAGCAGCCAGAAACCCAACACTGAAGCTTTCTTT.

The chain couples TRBV10-3 to TRBJ1-3; D remains ambiguous. Between the trimmed V and J ends, which lost 6 bases and 0 bases, there was a span of 21 bases. CDR1 is ENHRY, CDR2 SYGVKD, per germline. The length of the CDR3 is 18 residues. As DNA, the CDR3 is TGTGCCATCAGGGTTTCGGCTCCCCGAGTTCCCTCTGGAAACACCATATATTTT. This translates into CAIRVSAPRVPSGNTIYF.

The V call is TRBV5-6, the J call TRBJ1-2; no definite D call. The CDR3 covers 14 residues. Germline-derived CDR1 and CDR2 are SGHDT and YYEEEE. Trimming cost V 1 base and J 3 bases, with 10 bases left between them. The CDR3 DNA reads TGTGCCAGCAGCTTGAGGGAACGGTACTATGGCTACACCTTC. It specifies CASSLRERYYGYTF. Complete variable domain (other parts from reference TRBV5-6 and TRBJ1-2): DAGVTQSPTHLIKTRGQQVTLRCSPKSGHDTVSWYQQALGQGPQFIFQYYEEEERQRGNFPDRFSGHQFPNYSSELNVNALLLGDSALYLCASSLRERYYGYTFGSGTRLTVV.

The chain couples TRBV25-1 to TRBJ1-2, with TRBD1 as a possible D gene (5 bases). The CDR3 has 15 residues. Germline V lookup: CDR1 MGHDK, CDR2 SYGVNS. Trimming pared 3 bases from V and 3 bases from J, leaving 14 bases between. Here the CDR3 reads CASSDSRELHYGYTF. CDR3 nucleotide sequence: TGTGCCAGCAGTGATTCCAGGGAACTTCACTATGGCTACACCTTC.

The V and J genes are TRBV7-3 and TRBJ1-4, with 8 bases identical to TRBD1. The V segment lost 5 bases and the J segment 10 bases; nucleotides outside the gene matches: 6. Germline CDR1 reads SGHTA; CDR2 reads FQGTGA. This CDR3 comprises 13 residues. CDR3: CASSLDREGKLFF. The CDR3 DNA is TGTGCCAGCAGCCTGGACAGGGAGGGAAAACTGTTTTTT.

This clonotype has a handful of counts. This rearrangement joins TRBV11-2 to TRBJ2-3; D might be TRBD1 or TRBD2, each matching 5 bases. Germline CDR1 and CDR2: SGHAT and FQNNGV. CDR3 size: 14 residues. The germline V and J ends were trimmed by 8 bases and 0 bases, with 12 bases remaining between them. The CDR3 bases are TGTGCCAGCTCTACCCGGGACAGCACAGATACGCAGTATTTT. Protein sequence: CASSTRDSTDTQYF.

This clonotype was seen a few times. The chain links TRBV15 to TRBJ2-5; D is unclear. Germline V gene data show CDR1 as LNHNV and CDR2 as YYDKDF (reference sequence). V gave up 0 bases and J gave up 5 bases, with 10 bases separating them. The CDR3 runs 14 residues. The DNA of the CDR3 is TGTGCCACCAGCAGAGACGTGGCCGGGGAGACCCAGTACTTC. This translates into CATSRDVAGETQYF.

This clonotype was seen many times. The J gene is TRBJ1-5, the V gene TRBV12-3 or TRBV12-4, with 8 bases fitting TRBD1. CDR3 size: 20 residues. With 5 bases clipped from V and 0 bases from J, the junction kept 18 bases outside the gene matches. DNA of the CDR3: TGTGCCAGCAGTGACCGGGACAGGCTATTGTCAATCTATAGCAATCAGCCCCAGCATTTT. This codes for CASSDRDRLLSIYSNQPQHF.

The table lists this clonotype with a few counts. This rearrangement joins TRBV10-3 to TRBJ1-1; the D is unclear. V was pared by 6 bases and J by 2 bases, with 19 bases between. Germline V gene data show CDR1 as ENHRY and CDR2 as SYGVKD. This CDR3 comprises 16 residues. CDR3 sequence (DNA): TGTGCCATCAGCGCCCGGAGCACTCGGGCTAACACTGAAGCTTTCTTT. Protein sequence: CAISARSTRANTEAFF.

This clonotype turned up a few times. This chain connects TRBV2 to TRBJ1-3, with D hard to call. This CDR3 spans 14 amino acids. Germline CDR1 reads SNHLY; CDR2 reads FYNNEI. Trimming took off 1 base at V and 4 bases at J, with 8 bases between the two ends. CDR3 bases: TGTGCCAGCAGTGAAGAGGCCGCCGGAAACACCATATATTTT. It translates to CASSEEAAGNTIYF.

This clonotype was seen only a few times. The chain uses TRBV7-6 and TRBJ2-1; D perhaps matches TRBD2 (5 bases). V was shortened by 7 bases and J by 5 bases, with 12 bases between the two germline ends. The CDR3 has 13 residues. The germline CDR1 and CDR2 sequences are SGHVS and FNYEAQ. CDR3 coding DNA: TGTGCCAGCACCCCAACTAGTAACAATGAGCAGTTCTTC. This gives the protein CASTPTSNNEQFF.

This clonotype occurred many times. This chain uses TRBV5-1 with TRBJ1-2; 7 bases line up with TRBD1. Trimming removed 5 bases from V and 8 bases from J; junction bases left unmatched: 15. Germline values: CDR1 SGHRS, CDR2 YFSETQ. The CDR3 runs to 15 residues. This CDR3 is CASRRNDNRGGGYTF. The CDR3 nucleotides are TGCGCCAGCAGGCGCAACGATAACAGGGGAGGCGGCTACACCTTC.

The V and J genes are TRBV2 and TRBJ2-5, with D perhaps TRBD1 (5 bases). V lost 2 bases to trimming and J lost 3 bases, with 19 bases between them. CDR1 is SNHLY and CDR2 is FYNNEI in the germline V gene. The CDR3 extends over 17 amino acids. CDR3 sequence reads: CASSEPQTYRSEETQYF. CDR3 coding DNA: TGTGCCAGCAGTGAACCCCAGACGTACAGGTCAGAAGAGACCCAGTACTTC.

There are a few counts of this clonotype. This chain connects TRBV6-2 or TRBV6-3 to TRBJ1-5; possibly TRBD1 for D (6 bases). In germline, CDR1 is MNHEY, CDR2 SVGEGT. The CDR3 consists of 15 residues. Trimming pared 6 bases from V and 4 bases from J, leaving 16 bases between. Here the CDR3 DNA reads TGTGCCAGCAGCCCCGGGACAAGTTTTAATCAGCCCCAGCATTTT. Translation gives CASSPGTSFNQPQHF.

In this sample, this clonotype turned up a few times. V usage is TRBV5-1 and J usage is TRBJ1-1; D is possibly TRBD1 (6 bases). The CDR3 is 14 amino acids. Germline loops: CDR1 SGHRS, CDR2 YFSETQ. V dropped 4 bases and J dropped 4 bases, with 14 bases sitting between them. The CDR3 reads CASSNPQGSTEAFF. As DNA, the CDR3 is TGCGCCAGCAGCAACCCTCAGGGGAGCACTGAAGCTTTCTTT.

This sequence joins TRBV29-1 and TRBJ2-3; TRBD2 is a possible D gene (5 bases). The CDR3 covers 13 residues. CDR1 and CDR2 from the germline V gene are SQVTM and ANQGSEA. Between the trimmed V and J ends, which lost 6 bases and 2 bases, there was a span of 12 bases. In DNA, the CDR3 is TGCAGCGTAACTGGACTGCCCACAGATACGCAGTATTTT. Translation gives CSVTGLPTDTQYF.

This clonotype has a handful of counts. The chain has TRBV7-9 and TRBJ2-7; D remains unclear. CDR3 size: 13 residues. CDR1 is SEHNR and CDR2 is FQNEAQ in the germline V gene (reference sequence). Between the trimmed V and J ends, which lost 1 base and 6 bases, there was a span of 10 bases. The CDR3 coding sequence is TGTGCCAGCAGCTTAGAGTTAGAAACCGAGCAGTACTTC. Translating gives CASSLELETEQYF.

This clonotype has at least ten counts. The chain couples TRBV5-6 to TRBJ2-1; D may be TRBD1 or TRBD2 (6 bases each). Deletions cut 1 base from V and 5 bases from J, with 19 bases between. Germline V gene sequence: CDR1 SGHDT, CDR2 YYEEEE. The CDR3 is 17 amino acids. The CDR3 DNA follows: TGTGCCAGCAGCTTGACACAGGGACTTATTGGTAACAATGAGCAGTTCTTC. Translation gives CASSLTQGLIGNNEQFF.